Sequencing of this T cell receptor beta chain was carried out in a study of CD8 T cells in ankylosing spondylitis. Overall study results and limits: Some of the motif variants had earlier been found in reactive arthritis patients' fluid and blood. Matched ankylosing spondylitis synovial fluid reportedly showed significant enrichment of disease-linked clones. For ankylosing spondylitis blood, a TCR beta motif of 7 to 9 highly homologous variants appeared characteristic. Disease-linked clones proved CD8+ and comparatively uncommon in peripheral blood.

In its sample, this clonotype was seen a few times. Its antigen is as yet unknown. The length of the CDR3 is 16 residues. Germline trimming cut 4 bases from V and 8 bases from J; bases unmatched to any gene: 15. Looked up from germline, CDR1 is SGHDT and CDR2 is YYEEEE. Libraries for TCR beta were made by quantitative 5'-RACE with molecular barcodes. TCRdb independently ran MiXCR on the 5' RACE reads; one entry per CDR3 protein. The table includes roughly 440,000 distinct CDR3 sequences, 17% detected once. The receptor was derived from a male donor with ankylosing spondylitis. The rearrangement links TRBV5-6 to TRBJ2-1; 7 bases fit TRBD2. Sequencing was carried out using blood, either unsorted or a sorted T cell fraction (not recorded which). The CDR3 DNA sequence: TGTGCCAGCAGCCTCCCCTGGGGCGGGGGTGGGTATGAGCAGTTCTTC. Protein sequence: CASSLPWGGGGYEQFF. The full variable domain, its missing parts supplied by reference TRBV5-6 and TRBJ2-1, is DAGVTQSPTHLIKTRGQQVTLRCSPKSGHDTVSWYQQALGQGPQFIFQYYEEEERQRGNFPDRFSGHQFPNYSSELNVNALLLGDSALYLCASSLPWGGGGYEQFFGPGTRLTVL.